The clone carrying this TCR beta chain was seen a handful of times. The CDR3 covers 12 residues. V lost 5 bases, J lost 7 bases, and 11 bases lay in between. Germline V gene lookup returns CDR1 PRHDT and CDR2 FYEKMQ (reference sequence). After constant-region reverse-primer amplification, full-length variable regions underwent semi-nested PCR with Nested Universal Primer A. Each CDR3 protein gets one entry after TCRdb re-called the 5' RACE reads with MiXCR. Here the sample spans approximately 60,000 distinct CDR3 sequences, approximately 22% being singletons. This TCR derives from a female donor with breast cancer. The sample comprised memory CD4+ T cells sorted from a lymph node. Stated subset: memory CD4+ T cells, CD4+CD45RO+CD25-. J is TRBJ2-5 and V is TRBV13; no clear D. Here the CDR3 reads CASSPPVGTQYF. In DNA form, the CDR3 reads TGTGCCAGCAGCCCCCCGGTTGGGACCCAGTACTTC.